Reported below is one T cell receptor beta chain. The table lists this clone with a few counts. Its target antigen remains unknown. Base qualities are not recorded, but no much larger clone differs from it by a single base. These data belong to a study of PD-1 blockade in mismatch repair-deficient tumors listed by TCRdb under 2017. Describing the broader study: Between late 2013 and 2016, the trial enrolled roughly 86 consecutive patients with around 11 types of mismatch repair-deficient cancer, all of whom had received prior treatment and were progressing. Deep sequencing of TCR CDR3 regions was used to track tumor-associated T cell clones in peripheral blood of patients responding to PD-1 blockade. On the study overall, not on this receptor specifically: After pembrolizumab, tumor-resident clones, which were often undetectable in blood before treatment, expanded rapidly and then contracted, generally ahead of radiologic responses.

The library relied on the immunoSEQ multiplex PCR assay. The source is immuneACCESS, and TCRdb retained only in-frame sequences with V and J called. Part of the clones is not carried over; for the studies checked, unresolved V genes explain less than half of this, and the remainder is unexplained. The sample has about 68,000 clones on record, approximately 80% of them singletons. The ten largest clonotypes hold roughly 5.1% of the sample. From the germline V gene (reference sequence), CDR1 is LNHDA and CDR2 is SQIVND. Taken from cysteine to phenylalanine, the CDR3 has 17 residues. Just the 51-base CDR3 DNA is kept, in frame starting at base 1. Deletion took 3 bases off V and 5 bases off J, with a span of 19 bases between the germline ends. For each enrolled patient, mismatch repair deficiency was established using either polymerase chain reaction or immunohistochemistry. TCR sequencing was carried out for three patients who responded to pembrolizumab therapy. In the phase II trial, pembrolizumab PD-1 blockade was tested prospectively in advanced mismatch repair-deficient cancers, no matter which tissue of origin the cancers came from. Serial peripheral blood T cell samples were collected before and at multiple times after starting PD-1 blockade. Blood sampling times were reported as weeks after the first pembrolizumab dose.

This TCR was sampled from an adult with mismatch repair-deficient cancer. Recombination connected TRBV19 to TRBJ1-4, and TRBD1 may be the D gene, going by 5 matching bases. Sequenced material: peripheral blood, taken 2 weeks after starting pembrolizumab. The bases are TGTGCCAGTAGTATCGGTCCACCCGGGGCATCAAATGAAAAACTGTTTTTT. Its coded protein is CASSIGPPGASNEKLFF.